This T cell receptor beta chain was recorded in a study of identical twins. CDR1 SNHLY and CDR2 FYNNEI come from the germline V gene. The V end was cut by 4 bases, the J end by 0 bases, with 11 bases between. This CDR3 has 15 residues. Study observations and caveats: Among beta out-of-frame sequences, excess sharing between twins appeared weaker.

A remark on this clonotype: Its target is not known.

TCRdb used MiXCR to reprocess the 5' RACE reads, holding one entry per CDR3 protein. Of about 530,000 distinct CDR3 sequences in the sample, 13% to 15% were seen once. The same sample was also studied in work on yellow fever vaccine responses in identical twins.

The source of this sequence is a woman younger than 35 in good health. The chain is built from TRBV2 and TRBJ2-3; perhaps TRBD2 as D (6 bases). Specimen: CD4+ T cells sorted from blood. The CDR3 nucleotides are TGTGCCAGCAGTGGTTGGGGAGGTAGCACAGATACGCAGTATTTT. It specifies CASSGWGGSTDTQYF.